Listed below are T cell receptor beta chains from one sample, sequenced in a study of regulatory T cells in long-lasting Graves disease. TCRdb reprocessed the multiplex PCR reads with MiXCR, giving one entry per CDR3 protein. The data show roughly 450,000 distinct CDR3 sequences, about 20% seen once. Here the sequenced sample was peripheral blood mononuclear cells (PBMCs), taken when the disease was refractory, from a patient treated with antithyroid drugs. The receptors originated from a female donor with Graves disease. Each CDR3 is given with its conserved first and last residue. Fields, in order: V gene, clone size, CDR3 length, J gene, D gene, CDR3 DNA, CDR3 protein. A D gene is named only where the DNA matches it firmly. The listing skips clone size in some rows; elsewhere it reads once, few, many or a size class.

TRBV7-9,few,12,TRBJ1-5,.,TGTGCCAGCAGCCAAATCAATCAGCCCCAGCATTTT,CASSQINQPQHF
TRBV30,many,13,TRBJ1-1,.,TGTGCCTGGACACCGATAGGGAACACTGAAGCTTTCTTT,CAWTPIGNTEAFF
TRBV7-2,few,17,TRBJ1-2,TRBD1,TGTGCCAGCAGCTTAGCGTTTCAGGCAGGGGGCCAGTATGGCTACACCTTC,CASSLAFQAGGQYGYTF
TRBV13,.,15,TRBJ2-2,TRBD2,TGTGCCAGCAGCTTAGATGGGAAGCGGGGCGGGGAGCTGTTTTTT,CASSLDGKRGGELFF
TRBV24-1,few,12,TRBJ1-1,.,TGTGCCACCAGTGACCAGACAAGTGAAGCTTTCTTT,CATSDQTSEAFF
TRBV20-1,few,15,TRBJ2-7,TRBD2,TGCAGTGCTAGAATCCCTAGCGGGATGAACTACGAGCAGTACTTC,CSARIPSGMNYEQYF
TRBV2,.,15,TRBJ2-2,TRBD1,TGTGCCAGCAGTGACCGGACAGGGGCAGGCGGGGAGCTGTTTTTT,CASSDRTGAGGELFF
TRBV11-2,few,14,TRBJ1-2,.,TGTGCCAGCAGCTTCGGGACGGCCCCCTATGGCTACACCTTC,CASSFGTAPYGYTF
TRBV12-3/TRBV12-4,.,14,TRBJ2-2,.,TGTGCCAGCAGTTTTCCAGGGAACACCGGGGAGCTGTTTTTT,CASSFPGNTGELFF
TRBV2,few,15,TRBJ2-2,TRBD1,TGTGCCAGCAGCCGGGACAGGGCGAACACCGGGGAGCTGTTTTTT,CASSRDRANTGELFF